The 17 T cell receptor beta chains in this list originate from one sample, sequenced in a study of CD8+ T cells in alopecia areata. cDNA serving as the sequencing template came from extracted, reverse transcribed RNA. Method: immunoSEQ multiplex PCR; TCRdb's copy keeps in-frame clones and lacks some. The top ten clones hold approximately 2% of a sample with fewer than 40,000 clones, 45% to 55% of them seen once. CD25+CD127- cells were obtained by sorting CD4+ cells, for roughly 5 patients. Material: CD4+ Tregs sorted from blood. The receptors here all came from a human donor with alopecia areata.

This chain links TRBV5-4 with TRBJ1-2; 10 nucleotides align to TRBD1. After removal of 5 bases from V and 5 bases from J, the junction contained 6 bases not matched to a gene. The germline gives CDR1 SGHNT, CDR2 YYREEE (reference sequence). This CDR3 has 14 residues. CDR3 DNA sequence: TGTGCCAGCAGGGGGGACAGGGGCCGTTATGGCTACACCTTC. It specifies CASRGDRGRYGYTF.

This chain joins TRBV5-1 and TRBJ2-4, with D perhaps matching TRBD1 (6 bases). The CDR3 contains 15 residues. Between the trimmed V and J ends, which lost 2 bases and 5 bases, there was a span of 14 bases. The V gene's germline CDR1 is SGHRS and CDR2 YFSETQ. CDR3 region: CASSFLGQTENIQYF. As DNA, the CDR3 is TGCGCCAGCAGCTTTTTAGGACAGACTGAAAACATTCAGTACTTC.

This sequence joins TRBV29-1 and TRBJ1-2; the D is unclear. The CDR3 has 14 residues. From germline, CDR1 is SQVTM and CDR2 ANQGSEA. V was pared by 2 bases and J by 0 bases, with 10 bases between. The CDR3 sequence is CSVERVTANYGYTF. CDR3 coding DNA: TGCAGCGTTGAAAGGGTCACGGCTAACTATGGCTACACCTTC. The entire variable domain, with the rest obtained from reference TRBV29-1 and TRBJ1-2, is as follows: SAVISQKPSRDICQRGTSLTIQCQVDSQVTMMFWYRQQPGQSLTLIATANQGSEATYESGFVIDKFPISRPNLTFSTLTVSNMSPEDSSIYLCSVERVTANYGYTFGSGTRLTVV.

The count of this clone is one. The V gene is TRBV28, the J gene TRBJ1-2; 7 bases align to TRBD1. CDR1 and CDR2 from the germline V gene are MDHEN and SYDVKM. With 3 bases clipped from V and 8 bases from J, the junction kept 6 bases outside the gene matches. This CDR3 has 13 residues. Here the CDR3 DNA reads TGTGCCAGCAGTTTGAACAGGGGAGGCGGCTACACCTTC. Translated, it gives CASSLNRGGGYTF.

This clone was seen a few times. The chain recombines TRBV29-1 with TRBJ2-3; D call uncertain. CDR1 and CDR2 from the germline V gene are SQVTM and ANQGSEA. This CDR3 comprises 14 residues. V lost 4 bases to trimming and J lost 6 bases, with 17 bases between them. The DNA of the CDR3 is TGCAGCGTTGGAGGCTCTGTGAGTTCGGATACGCAGTATTTT. It encodes CSVGGSVSSDTQYF.

This rearrangement joins TRBV5-1 to TRBJ2-7; D possibly matches TRBD1 or TRBD2 (5 bases each). Germline V gene data show CDR1 as SGHRS and CDR2 as YFSETQ. V was shortened by 3 bases and J by 2 bases, with 12 bases between the two germline ends. The CDR3 consists of 14 residues. CDR3 amino acids: CASSSTGTPYEQYF. CDR3 in DNA: TGCGCCAGCAGCTCCACCGGGACCCCCTACGAGCAGTACTTC. The full variable domain, in which reference TRBV5-1 and TRBJ2-7 provide the parts outside the CDR3, is KAGVTQTPRYLIKTRGQQVTLSCSPISGHRSVSWYQQTPGQGLQFLFEYFSETQRNKGNFPGRFSGRQFSNSRSEMNVSTLELGDSALYLCASSSTGTPYEQYFGPGTRLTVT.

This chain joins TRBV19 and TRBJ1-5; D might be TRBD1 (6 bases). Germline assignment: CDR1 LNHDA and CDR2 SQIVND (reference sequence). CDR3 length: 15 residues. The germline V and J ends were trimmed by 5 bases and 3 bases, with 14 bases remaining between them. The CDR3 is CASSPRGHHNQPQHF. In nucleotides, the CDR3 is TGTGCCAGTAGTCCGCGGGGGCATCACAATCAGCCCCAGCATTTT.

This rearrangement joins TRBV7-3 to TRBJ1-1, with D hard to call. This CDR3 is built from 14 residues. Trimming took 3 bases from V and 1 from J, leaving 9 bases between them. Per the germline V gene, CDR1 is SGHTA and CDR2 is FQGTGA. The CDR3 coding sequence is TGTGCCAGCAGCTTGACGTCGGGGAACACTGAAGCTTTCTTT. It specifies CASSLTSGNTEAFF.

J is TRBJ1-5 and V is TRBV7-2; 7 nucleotides line up with TRBD1. The CDR3 has 14 residues. Germline lookup yields CDR1 SGHTA and CDR2 FQGNSA. The ends lost 5 bases at V and 4 bases at J; junction bases unmatched: 5. In DNA, the CDR3 is TGTGCCAGCAGCCTAACAGGGGATAATCAGCCCCAGCATTTT. The encoded protein is CASSLTGDNQPQHF.

The chain recombines TRBV5-1 with TRBJ2-1, with 10 bases fitting TRBD1. CDR3 size: 14 residues. The V and J ends lost 7 bases and 8 bases, in that order; junction bases with no gene match: 9. Germline V gene lookup returns CDR1 SGHRS and CDR2 YFSETQ. The CDR3 nucleotides are TGCGCCAGCGCCCGACAGGGGGCTTTCGATGAGCAGTTCTTC. Protein product: CASARQGAFDEQFF.

The genes are TRBV5-1 and TRBJ2-7; D remains unclear. Germline V gene data show CDR1 as SGHRS and CDR2 as YFSETQ. The CDR3 spans 14 residues. Trimming took 3 bases from V and 5 from J, leaving 15 bases between them. The CDR3 DNA reads as TGCGCCAGCAGCTCTCCTCCGTCTCTCCACGAGCAGTACTTC. It is translated as CASSSPPSLHEQYF.

The chain joins TRBV5-1 to TRBJ2-1; a possible D gene is TRBD2 (6 bases). Germline values: CDR1 SGHRS, CDR2 YFSETQ. V was trimmed by 4 bases and J by 10 bases, leaving 15 bases between them. This CDR3 region has 13 residues. CDR3 protein: CASSGDWPPEQFF. In DNA, the CDR3 is TGCGCCAGCAGCGGGGACTGGCCGCCGGAGCAGTTCTTC.

V usage is TRBV7-2 and J usage is TRBJ2-3; D is perhaps TRBD2 (6 bases). This CDR3 spans 15 amino acids. V was cut by 2 bases and J by 2 bases, with 11 bases left in between. Germline V CDR1 and CDR2: SGHTA, FQGNSA. The CDR3: CASSLTGVYTDTQYF. The CDR3 DNA is TGTGCCAGCAGCTTAACGGGAGTCTACACAGATACGCAGTATTTT.

The chain is built from TRBV5-6 and TRBJ1-2; D is unclear. Germline CDR1 reads SGHDT; CDR2 reads YYEEEE. This CDR3 has 11 residues. Trimming cost V 3 bases and J 0 bases, with 0 bases left between them. The CDR3 reads CASSSNYGYTF. The CDR3 bases are TGTGCCAGCAGCTCTAACTATGGCTACACCTTC.

V is TRBV2 and J is TRBJ1-1; D not resolved. Germline-derived CDR1 and CDR2 are SNHLY and FYNNEI. The CDR3 spans 12 residues. Deletions cut 2 bases from V and 2 bases from J, with 3 bases between. In nucleotides, the CDR3 is TGTGCCAGCAGTGAACGAAACACTGAAGCTTTCTTT. Translating it yields CASSERNTEAFF.

V gene TRBV7-3 combines with J gene TRBJ1-1; maybe TRBD1 (6 bases). The germline CDR1 and CDR2 sequences are SGHTA and FQGTGA. Trimming took 2 bases from V and 2 from J, leaving 9 bases between them. The CDR3 loop spans 14 amino acids. CDR3 region: CASSLGQSNTEAFF. CDR3 nucleotides: TGTGCCAGCAGCTTAGGACAGTCCAACACTGAAGCTTTCTTT.

This clone was recorded a few times. V is TRBV5-1 and J is TRBJ2-2; D is undetermined. CDR1 SGHRS and CDR2 YFSETQ come from the germline V gene. Trimming removed 6 bases from V and 6 bases from J, with 15 bases in between. The CDR3 is 14 amino acids. The CDR3 here is CASTGSPWAGELFF. The CDR3 coding sequence is TGCGCCAGCACAGGTTCGCCCTGGGCCGGGGAGCTGTTTTTT.